This TCR beta chain was recorded in a study of blood T cell repertoires in COVID-19. CDR3 length equals 12 residues. Germline V gene sequence: CDR1 MNHEY, CDR2 SVGAGI. The V gene lost 6 bases and the J gene lost 5 bases, with 11 bases spanning the gap. Original analysis: The assay estimated nucleated cells by amplifying reference gene primers. Sequencing used immunoSEQ multiplex PCR; TCRdb keeps in-frame clones, though not all of them. V, J and clone size reflect that table, while D and trimming were determined from the DNA. The table has approximately 350,000 clones, 75% to 90% seen once. The chain employs TRBV6-5 and TRBJ2-7; D may be TRBD1 (6 bases). The source is a man younger than 35 who had recovered from COVID-19. The material sequenced was PBMCs or T cells enriched from blood (not recorded which). CDR3 amino acids: CASSFGTNEQYF. CDR3 coding DNA: TGTGCCAGCAGCTTCGGGACAAACGAGCAGTACTTC.